This is a list of T cell receptor beta chains from one sample in a study of T cell responses to AZD1222 COVID-19 vaccine. The assay was immunoSEQ multiplex PCR, and TCRdb's table has in-frame clones only and misses some. The sample includes about 89,000 clones, about 89% of them seen just once. Sequencing was performed on peripheral blood, taken 28 days after the second AZD1222 dose. These receptor sequences come from an adult who received the AZD1222 COVID-19 vaccine. CDR3s include the opening cysteine and the closing phenylalanine or tryptophan. The D gene is left open where the match is weak. Only part of the rows carry a size: once, few, many, or a class if the clone is expanded.

d_gene: .
j_gene: TRBJ2-1
v_gene: TRBV19
abundance: .
CDR3nt: TGTGCCAGTAGCACGGAGTGGTCTAGCAGGCCCCATGAGCAGTTCTTC
CDR3aa: CASSTEWSSRPHEQFF

d_gene: TRBD1
j_gene: TRBJ1-5
v_gene: TRBV7-2
abundance: once
CDR3nt: TGTGCCAGCAGCGGACAGGGCAATCAGCCCCAGCATTTT
CDR3aa: CASSGQGNQPQHF

d_gene: .
j_gene: TRBJ2-5
v_gene: TRBV21-1
abundance: .
CDR3nt: TGTGCCAGCAGCCAAGCCGAGCGGGGGCACCAAGAGACCCAGTACTTC
CDR3aa: CASSQAERGHQETQYF

d_gene: .
j_gene: TRBJ1-1
v_gene: TRBV19
abundance: .
CDR3nt: TGTGCCAGTAGAGGTTGGAGCACTGAAGCTTTCTTT
CDR3aa: CASRGWSTEAFF

d_gene: TRBD1
j_gene: TRBJ1-2
v_gene: TRBV30
abundance: .
CDR3nt: TGTGCCTGGAGTGCAGGGGGCGAAGGCTACACCTTC
CDR3aa: CAWSAGGEGYTF

d_gene: .
j_gene: TRBJ1-2
v_gene: TRBV6-2/TRBV6-3
abundance: .
CDR3nt: TGTGCCAGCAGCCCCCCAGAGTACTATGGCTACACCTTC
CDR3aa: CASSPPEYYGYTF

d_gene: TRBD1
j_gene: TRBJ1-1
v_gene: TRBV29-1
abundance: .
CDR3nt: TGCAGCGTTGCCCTAAACAGGGGGGTGAACACTGAAGCTTTCTTT
CDR3aa: CSVALNRGVNTEAFF

d_gene: TRBD1
j_gene: TRBJ2-7
v_gene: TRBV4-1
abundance: .
CDR3nt: TGCGCCAGCAGCCGAGGGGACAGGGTCTCCTACGAGCAGTACTTC
CDR3aa: CASSRGDRVSYEQYF

d_gene: .
j_gene: TRBJ1-6
v_gene: TRBV4-1
abundance: .
CDR3nt: TGCGCCAGCAGCCAATCAGCCAATTCACCCCTCCACTTT
CDR3aa: CASSQSANSPLHF

d_gene: .
j_gene: TRBJ1-5
v_gene: TRBV7-3
abundance: .
CDR3nt: TGTGCCAGCAGCTTAATGTGGGATCAGCCCCAGCATTTT
CDR3aa: CASSLMWDQPQHF

d_gene: .
j_gene: TRBJ1-1
v_gene: TRBV14
abundance: .
CDR3nt: TGTGCCAGCAGCCAGTTCAGAGGGAACACTGAAGCTTTCTTT
CDR3aa: CASSQFRGNTEAFF

d_gene: TRBD1
j_gene: TRBJ1-1
v_gene: TRBV6-2/TRBV6-3
abundance: .
CDR3nt: TGTGCCAGCAGTCAGGGGGCCCACACTGAAGCTTTCTTT
CDR3aa: CASSQGAHTEAFF